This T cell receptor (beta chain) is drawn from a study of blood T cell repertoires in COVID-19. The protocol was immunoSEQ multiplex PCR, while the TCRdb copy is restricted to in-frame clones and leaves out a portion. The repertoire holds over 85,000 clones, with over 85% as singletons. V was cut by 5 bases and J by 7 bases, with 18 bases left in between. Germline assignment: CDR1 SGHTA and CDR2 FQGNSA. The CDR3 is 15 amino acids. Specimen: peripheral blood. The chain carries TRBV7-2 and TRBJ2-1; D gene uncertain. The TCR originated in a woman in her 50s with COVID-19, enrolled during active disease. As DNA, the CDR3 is TGTGCCAGCAGCCTCAACTCCTCTCCCATTAATGAGCAGTTCTTC. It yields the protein CASSLNSSPINEQFF.